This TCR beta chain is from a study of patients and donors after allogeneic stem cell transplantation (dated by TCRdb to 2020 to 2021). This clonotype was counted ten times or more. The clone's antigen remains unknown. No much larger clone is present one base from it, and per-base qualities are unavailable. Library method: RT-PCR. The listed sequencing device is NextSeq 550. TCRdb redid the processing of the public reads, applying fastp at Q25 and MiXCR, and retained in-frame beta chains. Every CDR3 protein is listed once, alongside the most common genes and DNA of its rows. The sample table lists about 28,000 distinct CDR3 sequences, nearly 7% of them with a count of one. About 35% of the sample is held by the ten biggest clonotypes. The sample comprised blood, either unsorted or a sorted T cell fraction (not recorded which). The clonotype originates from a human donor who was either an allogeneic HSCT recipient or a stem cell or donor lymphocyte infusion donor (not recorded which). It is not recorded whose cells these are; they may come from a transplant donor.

The DNA reads as follows: TGCGCCAGCAGCTCTAGCCTCCCTATGGCGAATGAGCAGTTCTTC. Translated, it gives CASSSSLPMANEQFF. This chain joins TRBV5-1 to TRBJ2-1, and perhaps TRBD2 as D gene, on 5 matching bases. V is clipped by 3 bases and J by 7 bases, and the sequence between their germline boundaries is 17 bases long. Its CDR3 holds 15 amino acids, cysteine through phenylalanine. Only the CDR3 portion is preserved as DNA: 45 bases, with reading frame beginning at the first base. The germline V gene sets CDR1 to SGHRS and CDR2 to YFSETQ.